This is a list of T cell receptor beta chains from one sample in a study of human T cells and chemical hapten exposure. TCRdb re-called the RACE reads with MiXCR, one entry per CDR3 protein. The data show some 71,000 distinct CDR3 sequences, over 8.5% seen once. Sequencing used whole blood, obtained in connection with sensitization to the hapten diphenylcyclopropenone (DPC). These receptors all stem from a woman aged 45-65 years with alopecia areata. Some clones in this sample may be carry-over from other donors' samples. Each CDR3 is given with its conserved first and last residue.

v_call	j_call	cdr3_aa
TRBV20-1	TRBJ1-5	CSATDTGDQPQHF
TRBV28	TRBJ2-3	CASSFSISTDTQYF
TRBV9	TRBJ1-3	CASSSHTGVSGNTIYF
TRBV3-1	TRBJ2-1	CASSQLTGTSGRNEQFF
TRBV5-1	TRBJ2-7	CASSSNRGDPHEQYF
TRBV10-3	TRBJ1-2	CAISPRLGGFTF
TRBV10-3	TRBJ1-3	CAISQGQGEVDGNTIYF
TRBV28	TRBJ2-7	CASSDGPWQYF
TRBV9	TRBJ1-1	CASSAQRMNTEAFF
TRBV29-1	TRBJ1-5	CSVKEPIQPQHF
TRBV6-1	TRBJ2-3	CASSEIPGVDTQYF
TRBV29-1	TRBJ2-7	CSAFLTENYEQYF
TRBV27	TRBJ2-1	CASSFRKGGNEQFF
TRBV2	TRBJ2-3	CASSAQRAPDTQYF
TRBV3-1	TRBJ1-5	CASSQVGGVSNQPQHF
TRBV11-3	TRBJ2-7	CASSSAAGAREQYF
TRBV18	TRBJ2-7	CASSPQGGFHEQYF
TRBV12-3/TRBV12-4	TRBJ2-7	CASSPGGGRDYEQYF
TRBV6-1	TRBJ1-5	CASSEDQPQHF
TRBV7-2	TRBJ2-1	CASSLALGLTNNEQFF
TRBV21-1	TRBJ2-1	CASSKDFLAEDYNEQFF
TRBV2	TRBJ2-2	CASEKEAGVVTGELFF
TRBV7-2	TRBJ2-7	CASSAQLSEKQYF
TRBV2	TRBJ2-1	CASSHSGGQYNEQFF
TRBV29-1	TRBJ1-1	CSVADPLTEAFF
TRBV29-1	TRBJ2-2	CSVVASGGRTGELFF
TRBV5-1	TRBJ2-1	CASSRTGNEQFF
TRBV11-2	TRBJ2-7	CASSPGTSVTHEQYF
TRBV6-1	TRBJ1-6	CASSEGWNSPLHF
TRBV29-1	TRBJ2-3	CSVGQGLSTDTQYF
TRBV7-9	TRBJ1-2	CASSPPLQGYTF
TRBV28	TRBJ1-2	CASGRDLNYGYTF
TRBV29-1	TRBJ2-3	CSVSPLTSGADTQYF
TRBV20-1	TRBJ2-7	CSGRRAGYEQYF
TRBV6-2/TRBV6-3	TRBJ1-2	CASSYDGPYGYTF
TRBV12-3/TRBV12-4	TRBJ1-1	CASSPSDQPEAFF
TRBV20-1	TRBJ2-4	CSASERGRSAKNIQYF
TRBV29-1	TRBJ1-5	CSVAFTNSNQPQHF
TRBV12-3/TRBV12-4	TRBJ1-2	CASSLDTNYGYTF
TRBV6-6	TRBJ1-1	CASSYKYRTEAFF
TRBV20-1	TRBJ2-4	CSERAAGALAKNIQYF
TRBV11-2	TRBJ1-2	CASSSGTGAGYTF
TRBV28	TRBJ2-7	CASSLWSAGQYF
TRBV2	TRBJ1-1	CASSPRPVAEAFF
TRBV10-3	TRBJ1-2	CAISERPTAGYTF
TRBV20-1	TRBJ2-3	CSARDLGLQGTQYF
TRBV29-1	TRBJ1-1	CSVEAPGVSAFF
TRBV6-5	TRBJ2-3	CASRYREVADTQYF
TRBV4-3	TRBJ1-2	CASSQDGIGASTF
TRBV3-1	TRBJ2-3	CASSQDRGTDTQYF
TRBV28	TRBJ1-4	CASRETGMSEKLFF
TRBV29-1	TRBJ2-5	CSVELSTSGRETQYF